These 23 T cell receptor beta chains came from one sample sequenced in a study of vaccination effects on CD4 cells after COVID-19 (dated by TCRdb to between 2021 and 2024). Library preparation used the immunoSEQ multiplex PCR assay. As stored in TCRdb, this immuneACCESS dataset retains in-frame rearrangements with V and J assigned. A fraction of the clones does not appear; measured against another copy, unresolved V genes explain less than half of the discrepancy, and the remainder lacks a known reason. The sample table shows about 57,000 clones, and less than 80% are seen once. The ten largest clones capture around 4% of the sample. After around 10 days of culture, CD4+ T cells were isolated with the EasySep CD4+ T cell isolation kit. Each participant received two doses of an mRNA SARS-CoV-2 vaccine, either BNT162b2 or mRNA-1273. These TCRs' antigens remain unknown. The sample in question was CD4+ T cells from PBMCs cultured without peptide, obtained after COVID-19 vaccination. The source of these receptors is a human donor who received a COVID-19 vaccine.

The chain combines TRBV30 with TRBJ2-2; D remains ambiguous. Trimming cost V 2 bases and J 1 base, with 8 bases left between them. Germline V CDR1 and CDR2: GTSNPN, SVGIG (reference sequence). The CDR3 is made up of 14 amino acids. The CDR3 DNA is TGTGCCTGGAGTTGGGCAGGGAACACCGGGGAGCTGTTTTTT. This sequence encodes CAWSWAGNTGELFF.

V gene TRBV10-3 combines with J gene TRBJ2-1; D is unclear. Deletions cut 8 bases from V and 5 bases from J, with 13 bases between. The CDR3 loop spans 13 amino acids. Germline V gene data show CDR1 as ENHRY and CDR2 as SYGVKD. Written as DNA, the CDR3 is TGTGCCATCCAGATGGTGGAACACAATGAGCAGTTCTTC. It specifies CAIQMVEHNEQFF.

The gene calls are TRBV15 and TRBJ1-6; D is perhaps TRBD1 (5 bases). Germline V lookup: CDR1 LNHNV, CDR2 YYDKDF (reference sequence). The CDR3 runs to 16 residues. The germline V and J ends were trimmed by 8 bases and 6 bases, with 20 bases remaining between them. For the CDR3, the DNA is TGTGCCACCTCAGCAGAGACGGGGCGGAGTAATTCACCCCTCCACTTT. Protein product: CATSAETGRSNSPLHF.

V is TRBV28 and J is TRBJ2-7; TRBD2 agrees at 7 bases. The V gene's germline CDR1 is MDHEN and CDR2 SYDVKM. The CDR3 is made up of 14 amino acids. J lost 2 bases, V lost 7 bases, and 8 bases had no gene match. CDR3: CASMVSSGTYEQYF. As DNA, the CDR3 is TGTGCCAGCATGGTCTCTAGCGGAACCTACGAGCAGTACTTC.

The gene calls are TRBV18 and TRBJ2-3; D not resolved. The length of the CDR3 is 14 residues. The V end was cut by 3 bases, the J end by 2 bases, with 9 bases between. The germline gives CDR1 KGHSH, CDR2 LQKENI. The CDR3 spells CASSPRTHTDTQYF. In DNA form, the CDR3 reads TGTGCCAGCTCACCGCGGACCCACACAGATACGCAGTATTTT.

This chain's CDR3 is CASSYKGRRRPHYEQYF. Written as DNA, the CDR3 is TGTGCCAGCAGTTACAAGGGGCGCCGGAGGCCTCACTACGAGCAGTACTTC. The gene calls are TRBV6-2 or TRBV6-3 and TRBJ2-7, with D perhaps matching TRBD1 or TRBD2 (5 bases each). This CDR3 is built from 17 residues. The V gene lost 2 bases and the J gene lost 3 bases, with 20 bases spanning the gap. Germline V gives CDR1 MNHEY, CDR2 SVGEGT.

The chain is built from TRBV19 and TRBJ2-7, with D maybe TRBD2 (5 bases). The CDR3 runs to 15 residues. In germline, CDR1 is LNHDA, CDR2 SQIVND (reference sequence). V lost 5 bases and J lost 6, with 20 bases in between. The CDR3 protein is CASSAFGGLGFEQYF. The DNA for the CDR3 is TGTGCCAGTAGTGCTTTCGGCGGGTTAGGGTTCGAGCAGTACTTC.

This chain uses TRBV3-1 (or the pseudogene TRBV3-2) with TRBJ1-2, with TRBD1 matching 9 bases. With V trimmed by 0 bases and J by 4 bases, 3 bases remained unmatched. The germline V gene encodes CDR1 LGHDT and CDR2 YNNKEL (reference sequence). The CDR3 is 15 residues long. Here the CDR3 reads CASSQEDRGFYGYTF. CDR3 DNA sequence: TGTGCCAGCAGCCAAGAGGACAGGGGTTTCTATGGCTACACCTTC.

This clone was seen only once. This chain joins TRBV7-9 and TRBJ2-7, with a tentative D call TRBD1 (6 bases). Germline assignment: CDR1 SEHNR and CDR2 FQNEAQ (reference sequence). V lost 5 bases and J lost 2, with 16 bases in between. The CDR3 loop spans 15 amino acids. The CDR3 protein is CASSPEGAGAYEQYF. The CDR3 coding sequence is TGTGCCAGCAGCCCCGAAGGAGCAGGGGCCTACGAGCAGTACTTC.

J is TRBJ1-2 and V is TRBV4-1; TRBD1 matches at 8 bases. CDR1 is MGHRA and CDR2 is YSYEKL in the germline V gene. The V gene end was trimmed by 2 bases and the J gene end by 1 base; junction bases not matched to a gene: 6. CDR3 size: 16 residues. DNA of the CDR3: TGCGCCAGCAGCCAATCAACAGGGGGGATTAACTATGGCTACACCTTC. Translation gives CASSQSTGGINYGYTF.

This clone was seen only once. DNA of the CDR3: TGTGCCAGCAGTTTAAGTTTGTCAGGAATAGATCAGCCCCAGCATTTT. Protein sequence: CASSLSLSGIDQPQHF. V gene TRBV28 combines with J gene TRBJ1-5; D gene ambiguous. V was trimmed by 2 bases and J by 5 bases, leaving 16 bases between them. The germline CDR1 and CDR2 sequences are MDHEN and SYDVKM. The CDR3 is 16 amino acids. Full variable domain (missing parts from reference TRBV28 and TRBJ1-5): DVKVTQSSRYLVKRTGEKVFLECVQDMDHENMFWYRQDPGLGLRLIYFSYDVKMKEKGDIPEGYSVSREKKERFSLILESASTNQTSMYLCASSLSLSGIDQPQHFGDGTRLSIL.

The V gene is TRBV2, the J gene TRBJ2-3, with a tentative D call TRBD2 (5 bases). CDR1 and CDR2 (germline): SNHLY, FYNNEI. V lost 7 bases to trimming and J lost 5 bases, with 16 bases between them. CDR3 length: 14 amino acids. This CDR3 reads CASIMGELGDTQYF. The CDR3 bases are TGTGCCAGCATCATGGGAGAGCTGGGAGATACGCAGTATTTT.

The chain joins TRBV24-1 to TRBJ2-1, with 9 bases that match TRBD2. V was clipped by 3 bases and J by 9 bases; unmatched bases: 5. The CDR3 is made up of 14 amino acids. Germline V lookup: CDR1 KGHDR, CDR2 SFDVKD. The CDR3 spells CATSDGGRGGEQFF. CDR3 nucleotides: TGTGCCACCAGTGATGGCGGGAGGGGGGGTGAGCAGTTCTTC.

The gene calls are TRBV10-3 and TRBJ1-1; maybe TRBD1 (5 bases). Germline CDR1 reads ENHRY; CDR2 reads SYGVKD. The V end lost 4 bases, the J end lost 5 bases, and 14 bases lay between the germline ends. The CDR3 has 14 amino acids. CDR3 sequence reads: CAISGAGGGTEAFF. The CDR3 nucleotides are TGTGCCATCAGTGGGGCCGGGGGTGGAACTGAAGCTTTCTTT.

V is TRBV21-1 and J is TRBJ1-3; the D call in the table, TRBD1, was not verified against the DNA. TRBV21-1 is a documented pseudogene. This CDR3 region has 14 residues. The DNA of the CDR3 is TGTGCCAGCAGGGTACAGGGGTGGAGAAACACCATATATTTT. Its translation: CASRVQGWRNTIYF.

The CDR3 DNA follows: TGTGCCAGCAGCCAAATATACGGGGATTCACCCCTCCACTTT. Its translation is CASSQIYGDSPLHF. The chain uses TRBV3-1 (or the pseudogene TRBV3-2) and TRBJ1-6, with D uncertain. Trimming removed 2 bases from V and 8 bases from J, with 10 bases in between. This CDR3 region has 14 residues. In germline, CDR1 is LGHDT, CDR2 YNNKEL (reference sequence).

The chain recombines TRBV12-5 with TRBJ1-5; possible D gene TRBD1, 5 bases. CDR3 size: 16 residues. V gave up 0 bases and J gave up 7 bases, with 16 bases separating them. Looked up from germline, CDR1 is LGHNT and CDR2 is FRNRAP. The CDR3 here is CASGLVQGAARQPQHF. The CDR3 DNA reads TGTGCTAGTGGTTTGGTACAAGGGGCCGCCCGACAGCCCCAGCATTTT.

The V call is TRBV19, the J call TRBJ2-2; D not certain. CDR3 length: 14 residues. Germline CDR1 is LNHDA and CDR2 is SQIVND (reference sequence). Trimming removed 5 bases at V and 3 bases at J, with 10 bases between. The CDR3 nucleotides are TGTGCCAGTAGTGGGGTTTCATACACCGGGGAGCTGTTTTTT. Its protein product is CASSGVSYTGELFF.

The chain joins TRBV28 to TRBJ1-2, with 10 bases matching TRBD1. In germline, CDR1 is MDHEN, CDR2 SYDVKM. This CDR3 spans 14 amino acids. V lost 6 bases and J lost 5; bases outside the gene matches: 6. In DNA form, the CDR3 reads TGTGCCAGCAGCTCCGGACAGGGGGGGTATGGCTACACCTTC. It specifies CASSSGQGGYGYTF.

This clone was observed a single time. CDR3: CASSDLDSSYNSPLHF. The CDR3 DNA sequence: TGTGCCAGCAGTGATCTGGACAGTTCCTATAATTCACCCCTCCACTTT. The chain recombines TRBV25-1 with TRBJ1-6, with D possibly matching TRBD1 (6 bases). CDR1 MGHDK and CDR2 SYGVNS come from the germline V gene. The ends were cut back, 3 bases at V and 1 base at J, with 10 bases in the middle. The CDR3 is 16 amino acids.

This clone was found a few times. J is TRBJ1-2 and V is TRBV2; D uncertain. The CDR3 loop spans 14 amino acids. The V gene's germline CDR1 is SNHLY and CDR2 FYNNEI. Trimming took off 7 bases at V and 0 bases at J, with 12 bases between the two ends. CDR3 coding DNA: TGTGCCAGCAAGGCAGACTTAGCTAACTATGGCTACACCTTC. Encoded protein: CASKADLANYGYTF.

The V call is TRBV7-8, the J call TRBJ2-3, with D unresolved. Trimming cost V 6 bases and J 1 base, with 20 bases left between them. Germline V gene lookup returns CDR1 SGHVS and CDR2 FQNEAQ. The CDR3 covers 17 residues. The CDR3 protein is CASSQIGRPLRTDTQYF. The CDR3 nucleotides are TGTGCCAGCAGTCAAATAGGGCGGCCCCTACGCACAGATACGCAGTATTTT.

The CDR3 coding sequence is TGTGCCAGCAGCAGGACTAGCGGGAGTTTGAGTGAGCAGTTCTTC. It yields the protein CASSRTSGSLSEQFF. This chain links TRBV7-2 with TRBJ2-1, with 13 bases identical to TRBD2. CDR1 SGHTA and CDR2 FQGNSA come from the germline V gene. J was trimmed by 9 bases and V by 5 bases; bases with no gene match: 7. CDR3 length: 15 residues.